The 24 T cell receptor beta chains below were found in one sample sequenced in a study of cytotoxic CD8 clonotypes in ibrutinib-treated CLL. The data were produced by immunoSEQ multiplex PCR, yet TCRdb's version contains in-frame clones alone and is incomplete. The sample shows roughly 9,000 clones, 60% to 75% of them seen only once. The input for sequencing was PBMCs, taken before ibrutinib treatment. These receptors were collected from a human donor with chronic lymphocytic leukemia.

V gene TRBV5-4 combines with J gene TRBJ2-5, with 9 bases identical to TRBD1. The trim removed 7 bases at V and 5 bases at J, leaving 9 bases unmatched. This CDR3 has 14 amino acids. Germline V gene lookup returns CDR1 SGHNT and CDR2 YYREEE (reference sequence). The CDR3 here is CASGITGGWETQYF. CDR3 DNA: TGTGCCAGCGGAATTACAGGGGGCTGGGAGACCCAGTACTTC. Supplemented by reference TRBV5-4 and TRBJ2-5, the full variable domain reads ETGVTQSPTHLIKTRGQQVTLRCSSQSGHNTVSWYQQALGQGPQFIFQYYREEENGRGNFPPRFSGLQFPNYSSELNVNALELDDSALYLCASGITGGWETQYFGPGTRLLVL.

This clone occurred a few times. The chain uses TRBV19 and TRBJ2-3, with D hard to call. The V end was cut by 7 bases, the J end by 1 base, with 12 bases between. This CDR3 is built from 14 residues. The germline gives CDR1 LNHDA, CDR2 SQIVND (reference sequence). CDR3 DNA sequence: TGTGCCAGTACCGGGCTCTGGGGCACAGATACGCAGTATTTT. It translates to CASTGLWGTDTQYF.

The chain uses TRBV29-1 and TRBJ1-5; TRBD1 agrees at 7 bases. V was clipped by 5 bases and J by 4 bases; unmatched bases: 8. Germline V CDR1 and CDR2: SQVTM, ANQGSEA. The CDR3 runs to 14 residues. DNA of the CDR3: TGCAGCGTTCCTCCGGGACAGAAGAATCAGCCCCAGCATTTT. Its translation is CSVPPGQKNQPQHF.

The chain employs TRBV10-1 and TRBJ2-2; TRBD2 might be the D (7 bases). In germline, CDR1 is WNHNN, CDR2 SYGVQD (reference sequence). CDR3 size: 14 residues. Trimming took off 3 bases at V and 6 bases at J, with 11 bases between the two ends. The CDR3 loop is CASSDGGASGELFF. In nucleotides, the CDR3 is TGCGCCAGCAGTGATGGGGGGGCATCCGGGGAGCTGTTTTTT.

This clone appeared once. This chain links TRBV5-1 with TRBJ2-1, with D possibly being TRBD1 (6 bases). The V gene lost 2 bases and the J gene lost 4 bases, with 10 bases spanning the gap. Germline V gene lookup returns CDR1 SGHRS and CDR2 YFSETQ. CDR3 length: 14 amino acids. In nucleotides, the CDR3 is TGCGCCAGCAGCTTCAAGGGGGTGTACAATGAGCAGTTCTTC. Protein sequence: CASSFKGVYNEQFF.

This clone has more than one count but fewer than ten. V gene TRBV28 combines with J gene TRBJ2-3; TRBD2 matches 7 bases. Germline CDR1 and CDR2: MDHEN and SYDVKM. V dropped 6 bases and J dropped 2; count of bases not matched to a gene: 11. The CDR3 covers 16 residues. This CDR3 reads CASRATSATYTDTQYF. The CDR3 coding sequence is TGTGCCAGCAGGGCCACTAGCGCAACTTACACAGATACGCAGTATTTT.

The gene calls are TRBV7-2 and TRBJ2-1; possible D gene TRBD1, 5 bases. The ends were cut back, 5 bases at V and 9 bases at J, with 23 bases in the middle. The CDR3 sequence is 16 residues long. CDR1 and CDR2 from the germline V gene are SGHTA and FQGNSA. The CDR3 is CASSARLRAPQVEQFF. The CDR3 bases are TGTGCCAGCAGCGCCCGCCTCAGGGCACCCCAGGTTGAGCAGTTCTTC.

This chain links TRBV29-1 with TRBJ1-2; 7 bases align to TRBD1. Germline V CDR1 and CDR2: SQVTM, ANQGSEA. V was clipped by 5 bases and J by 5 bases; unmatched bases: 11. The CDR3 is 14 residues long. The CDR3 sequence: CSVQRTGLGYGYTF. CDR3 bases: TGCAGCGTTCAGAGGACAGGCTTAGGGTATGGCTACACCTTC.

CDR3 amino acids: CASRRTVLSYEQYF. The CDR3 DNA sequence: TGTGCCAGCAGAAGGACCGTACTCTCCTACGAGCAGTACTTC. This chain connects TRBV27 to TRBJ2-7; D call uncertain. CDR3 length: 14 residues. Germline V gene data show CDR1 as MNHEY and CDR2 as SMNVEV (reference sequence). Trimming cost V 6 bases and J 0 bases, with 12 bases left between them.

The chain joins TRBV6-1 to TRBJ2-7; 7 nucleotides match TRBD1. The germline V gene has CDR1 MNHNS and CDR2 SASEGT. The CDR3 spans 15 residues. After removal of 4 bases from V and 4 bases from J, the junction contained 10 bases not matched to a gene. CDR3 nucleotides: TGTGCCAGCAGTGTCCCCTACAGGGGTGTGTACGAGCAGTACTTC. Translated, it gives CASSVPYRGVYEQYF.

Only one count was recorded for this clone. This is likely an artifact of a read error, given a far larger clone one base away. The J gene is TRBJ2-2, the V gene TRBV27; perhaps TRBD2 as D (6 bases). Per germline, CDR1 MNHEY and CDR2 SMNVEV (reference sequence). The CDR3 runs 15 residues. V dropped 5 bases and J dropped 5 bases, with 15 bases sitting between them. The DNA of the CDR3 is TGTGCCAGCAGTCTGGGGGACGGGGGTACCGGGGAGCTGTTTTTT. Translated: CASSLGDGGTGELFF.

In DNA form, the CDR3 reads TGTGCCAGCAGCCGACAGGGACAGGCTGGCTACGAGCAGTACTTC. This encodes CASSRQGQAGYEQYF. V is TRBV2 and J is TRBJ2-7; 8 nucleotides line up with TRBD1. J was trimmed by 3 bases and V by 6 bases; bases with no gene match: 10. CDR1 is SNHLY and CDR2 is FYNNEI in the germline V gene. This CDR3 comprises 15 residues.

The rearrangement uses TRBV11-2 and TRBJ1-6; D is undetermined. There are 13 residues in the CDR3. Germline V lookup: CDR1 SGHAT, CDR2 FQNNGV. The germline V and J ends were trimmed by 0 bases and 8 bases, with 5 bases remaining between them. CDR3 sequence reads: CASSLDRHSPLHF. Written as DNA, the CDR3 is TGTGCCAGCAGCTTAGATCGGCATTCACCCCTCCACTTT.

This sequence joins TRBV28 and TRBJ1-1; D is ambiguous. The V gene lost 2 bases and the J gene lost 9 bases, with 16 bases spanning the gap. CDR1 and CDR2 (germline): MDHEN, SYDVKM. This CDR3 has 14 residues. The DNA of the CDR3 is TGTGCCAGCAGTTTAAGACCTACCCCAGGCCAAGCTTTCTTT. Encoded protein: CASSLRPTPGQAFF.

The rearrangement links TRBV28 to TRBJ2-5; 11 bases align to TRBD1. Germline V gene lookup returns CDR1 MDHEN and CDR2 SYDVKM. V shed 2 bases and J 5 bases; nucleotides not matched to a gene: 16. The CDR3 covers 19 residues. The CDR3 loop reads CASSLVLGRGQGEGETQYF. The CDR3 DNA is TGTGCCAGCAGTTTAGTTCTCGGAAGGGGACAGGGGGAAGGGGAGACCCAGTACTTC.

This clone was recorded once. The chain combines TRBV11-3 with TRBJ2-1; weak D call: TRBD2 (5 bases). In germline, CDR1 is SGHNT, CDR2 YENEEA. This CDR3 spans 14 amino acids. V was shortened by 2 bases and J by 5 bases, with 10 bases between the two germline ends. The CDR3 region is CASSLQAANNEQFF. The CDR3 DNA reads TGTGCCAGCAGCTTACAAGCGGCAAACAATGAGCAGTTCTTC.

This rearrangement joins TRBV9 to TRBJ2-7, with 7 bases that match TRBD2. Losses at the gene ends were 4 bases for V and 1 base for J; bases not matched to a gene: 5. Germline assignment: CDR1 SGDLS and CDR2 YYNGEE. CDR3 length: 14 amino acids. The CDR3 region has the DNA TGTGCCAGCAGCTCAGAGGGACTATCCTACGAGCAGTACTTC. Translation: CASSSEGLSYEQYF.

V is TRBV2 and J is TRBJ1-1; no clear D gene. The CDR3 consists of 10 residues. The ends were cut back, 4 bases at V and 10 bases at J, with 7 bases in the middle. Germline CDR1 SNHLY, CDR2 FYNNEI. The CDR3 DNA is TGTGCCAGCAGTGTTTCCCGAGCTTTCTTT. Amino acids: CASSVSRAFF.

This clone was seen a single time. The chain has TRBV28 and TRBJ2-7, with 11 bases that match TRBD2. Per germline, CDR1 MDHEN and CDR2 SYDVKM. V trimming: 6 bases; J trimming: 7 bases; junction bases outside the gene matches: 17. This CDR3 has 17 residues. CDR3 nucleotides: TGTGCCAGCAGCTCCAAGACTAGCGGGATTTCCTTTAGGGAGCAGTACTTC. As protein: CASSSKTSGISFREQYF. The variable domain in full, completed from reference TRBV28 and TRBJ2-7, reads DVKVTQSSRYLVKRTGEKVFLECVQDMDHENMFWYRQDPGLGLRLIYFSYDVKMKEKGDIPEGYSVSREKKERFSLILESASTNQTSMYLCASSSKTSGISFREQYFGPGTRLTVT.

V is TRBV11-1 and J is TRBJ1-4; the D gene is possibly TRBD1 (5 bases). CDR1 is SGHAT, CDR2 FQDESV, per germline (reference sequence). This CDR3 region has 15 residues. Trimming took off 3 bases at V and 6 bases at J, with 14 bases between the two ends. In nucleotides, the CDR3 is TGTGCCAGCAGCTTCGGCCGGGACGGGGATGAAAAACTGTTTTTT. It encodes CASSFGRDGDEKLFF.

In its sample, this clone was seen a few times. The rearrangement uses TRBV7-6 and TRBJ2-1; TRBD1 agrees at 8 bases. The V segment lost 5 bases and the J segment 3 bases; nucleotides outside the gene matches: 6. CDR1 is SGHVS and CDR2 is FNYEAQ in the germline V gene. This CDR3 is built from 15 residues. The CDR3 DNA follows: TGTGCCAGCAGCGACAGGGGTGGAGGCTACAATGAGCAGTTCTTC. Translation gives CASSDRGGGYNEQFF.

A few counts support this clone. The chain employs TRBV30 and TRBJ2-2; weak D call: TRBD2 (5 bases). Germline V gene sequence: CDR1 GTSNPN, CDR2 SVGIG (reference sequence). The CDR3 contains 14 residues. Trimming pared 3 bases from V and 1 base from J, leaving 9 bases between. The CDR3 DNA reads as TGTGCCTGGAGATACGGGGAGAACACCGGGGAGCTGTTTTTT. Translated: CAWRYGENTGELFF.

This clone was picked up one time. The chain is built from TRBV30 and TRBJ2-7; D possibly uses TRBD1 or TRBD2 (5 bases each). The length of the CDR3 is 14 residues. Germline assignment: CDR1 GTSNPN and CDR2 SVGIG (reference sequence). The V end lost 3 bases, the J end lost 7 bases, and 19 bases lay between the germline ends. DNA for the CDR3: TGTGCCTGGAGGCGCCGGGACCGCCGATCGGAGCAGTACTTC. It encodes CAWRRRDRRSEQYF.

For the CDR3, the DNA is TGTGCCAGCAGCTTACCGGGACAGGGGAACACTGAAGCTTTCTTT. It translates to CASSLPGQGNTEAFF. The rearrangement joins TRBV5-6 to TRBJ1-1, with 9 nucleotides matching TRBD1. The CDR3 length is 15 residues. The germline V gene encodes CDR1 SGHDT and CDR2 YYEEEE. J was trimmed by 1 base and V by 2 bases; bases with no gene match: 3.